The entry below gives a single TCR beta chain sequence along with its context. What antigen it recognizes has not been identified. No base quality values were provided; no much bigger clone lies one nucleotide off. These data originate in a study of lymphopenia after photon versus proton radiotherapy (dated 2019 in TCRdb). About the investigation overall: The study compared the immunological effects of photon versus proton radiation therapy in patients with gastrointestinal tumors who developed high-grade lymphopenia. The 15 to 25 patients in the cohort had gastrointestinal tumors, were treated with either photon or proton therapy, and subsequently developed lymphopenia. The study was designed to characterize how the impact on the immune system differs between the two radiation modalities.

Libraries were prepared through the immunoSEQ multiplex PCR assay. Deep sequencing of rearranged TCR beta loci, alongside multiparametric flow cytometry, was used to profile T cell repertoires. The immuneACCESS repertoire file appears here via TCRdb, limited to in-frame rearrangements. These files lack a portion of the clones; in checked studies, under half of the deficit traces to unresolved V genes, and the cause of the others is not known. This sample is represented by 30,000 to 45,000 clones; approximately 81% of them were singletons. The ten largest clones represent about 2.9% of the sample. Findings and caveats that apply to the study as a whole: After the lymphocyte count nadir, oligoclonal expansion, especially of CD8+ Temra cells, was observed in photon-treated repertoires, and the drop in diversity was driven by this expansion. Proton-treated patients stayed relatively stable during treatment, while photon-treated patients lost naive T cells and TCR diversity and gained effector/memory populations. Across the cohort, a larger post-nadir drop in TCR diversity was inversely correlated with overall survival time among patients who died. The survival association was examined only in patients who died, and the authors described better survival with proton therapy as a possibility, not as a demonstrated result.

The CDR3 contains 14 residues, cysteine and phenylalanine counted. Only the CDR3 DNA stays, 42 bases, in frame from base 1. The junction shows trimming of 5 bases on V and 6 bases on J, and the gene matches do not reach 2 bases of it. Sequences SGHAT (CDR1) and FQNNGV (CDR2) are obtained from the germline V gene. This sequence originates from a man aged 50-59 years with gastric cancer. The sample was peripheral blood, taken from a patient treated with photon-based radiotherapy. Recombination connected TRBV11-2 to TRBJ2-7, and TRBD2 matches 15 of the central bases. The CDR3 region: CASSRTSGRGEQYF. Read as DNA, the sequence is TGTGCCAGCAGCCGGACTAGCGGGAGGGGCGAGCAGTACTTC.